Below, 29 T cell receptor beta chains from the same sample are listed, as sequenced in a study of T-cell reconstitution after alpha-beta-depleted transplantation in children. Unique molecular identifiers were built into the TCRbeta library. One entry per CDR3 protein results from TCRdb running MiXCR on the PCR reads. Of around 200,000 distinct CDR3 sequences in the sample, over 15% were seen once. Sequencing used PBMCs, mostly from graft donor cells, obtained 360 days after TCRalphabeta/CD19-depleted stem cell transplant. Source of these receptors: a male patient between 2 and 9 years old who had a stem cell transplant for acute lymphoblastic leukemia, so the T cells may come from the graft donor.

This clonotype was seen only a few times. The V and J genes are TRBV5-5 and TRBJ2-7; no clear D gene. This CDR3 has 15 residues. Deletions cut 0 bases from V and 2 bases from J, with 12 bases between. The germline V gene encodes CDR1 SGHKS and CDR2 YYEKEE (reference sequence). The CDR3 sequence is CASSLVLGSAYEQYF. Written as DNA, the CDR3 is TGTGCCAGCAGCTTGGTCCTGGGAAGCGCCTACGAGCAGTACTTC.

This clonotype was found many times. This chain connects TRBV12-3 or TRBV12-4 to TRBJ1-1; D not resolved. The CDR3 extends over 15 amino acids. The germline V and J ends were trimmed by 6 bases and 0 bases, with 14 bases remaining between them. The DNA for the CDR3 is TGTGCCAGCAGCCCCATAGAGGGAATGAACACTGAAGCTTTCTTT. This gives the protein CASSPIEGMNTEAFF.

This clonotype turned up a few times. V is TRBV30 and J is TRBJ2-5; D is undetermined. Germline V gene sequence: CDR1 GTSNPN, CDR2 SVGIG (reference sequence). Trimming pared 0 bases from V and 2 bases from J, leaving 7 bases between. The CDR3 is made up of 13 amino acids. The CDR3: CAWSVVLQETQYF. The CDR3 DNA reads TGTGCCTGGAGTGTTGTGCTTCAAGAGACCCAGTACTTC. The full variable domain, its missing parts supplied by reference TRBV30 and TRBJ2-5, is SQTIHQWPATLVQPVGSPLSLECTVEGTSNPNLYWYRQAAGRGLQLLFYSVGIGQISSEVPQNLSASRPQDRQFILSSKKLLLSDSGFYLCAWSVVLQETQYFGPGTRLLVL.

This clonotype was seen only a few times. CDR3 in DNA: TGTGCCAGCAGCGTCAAGGGGAAGAACACTGAAGCTTTCTTT. It encodes CASSVKGKNTEAFF. V is TRBV9 and J is TRBJ1-1; D possibly corresponds to TRBD1 (5 bases). The V gene lost 2 bases and the J gene lost 1 base, with 9 bases spanning the gap. Germline V lookup: CDR1 SGDLS, CDR2 YYNGEE. The length of the CDR3 is 14 residues.

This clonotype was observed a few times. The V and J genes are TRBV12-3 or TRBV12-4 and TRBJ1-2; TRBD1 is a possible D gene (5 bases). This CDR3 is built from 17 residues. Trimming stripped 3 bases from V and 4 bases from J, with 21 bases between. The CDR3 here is CASSFDFSPEQGYGYTF. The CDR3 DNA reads TGTGCCAGCAGTTTCGACTTCAGTCCCGAGCAGGGCTATGGCTACACCTTC.

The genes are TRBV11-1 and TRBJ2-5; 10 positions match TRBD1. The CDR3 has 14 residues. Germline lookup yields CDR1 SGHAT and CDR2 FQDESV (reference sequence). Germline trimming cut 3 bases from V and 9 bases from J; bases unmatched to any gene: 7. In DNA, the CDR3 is TGTGCCAGCAGCTTCCCGGGACAGGGGAAAGCCCAGTACTTC. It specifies CASSFPGQGKAQYF.

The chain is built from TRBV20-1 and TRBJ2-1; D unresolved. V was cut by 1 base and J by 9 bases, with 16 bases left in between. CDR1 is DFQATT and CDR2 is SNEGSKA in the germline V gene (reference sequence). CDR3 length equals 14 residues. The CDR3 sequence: CSARGRPWVGEQFF. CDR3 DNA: TGCAGTGCTAGAGGGCGCCCGTGGGTCGGTGAGCAGTTCTTC.

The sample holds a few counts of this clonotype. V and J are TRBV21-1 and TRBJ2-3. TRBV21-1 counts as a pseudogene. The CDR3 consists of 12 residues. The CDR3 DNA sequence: TGTGCCAGACCTACCCGAAGAGATACGCAGTATTTT. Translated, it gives CARPTRRDTQYF.

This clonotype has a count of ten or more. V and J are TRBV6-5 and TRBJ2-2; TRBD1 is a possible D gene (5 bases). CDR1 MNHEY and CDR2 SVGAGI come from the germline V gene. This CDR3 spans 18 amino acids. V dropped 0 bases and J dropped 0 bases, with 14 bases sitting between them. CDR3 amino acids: CASSYSINPGPNTGELFF. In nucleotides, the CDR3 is TGTGCCAGCAGTTACTCGATAAACCCAGGGCCGAACACCGGGGAGCTGTTTTTT.

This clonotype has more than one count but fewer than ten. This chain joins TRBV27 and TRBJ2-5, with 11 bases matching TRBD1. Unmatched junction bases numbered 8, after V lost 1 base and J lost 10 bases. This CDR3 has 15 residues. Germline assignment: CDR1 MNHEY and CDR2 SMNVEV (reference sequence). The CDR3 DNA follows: TGTGCCAGCAGTTTATATCCCGGACAGGGGGCGTTCCAGTACTTC. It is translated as CASSLYPGQGAFQYF.

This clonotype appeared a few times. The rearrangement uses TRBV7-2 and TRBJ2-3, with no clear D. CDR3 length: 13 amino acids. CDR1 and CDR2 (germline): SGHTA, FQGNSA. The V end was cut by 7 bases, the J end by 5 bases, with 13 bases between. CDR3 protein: CASTRTSRDTQYF. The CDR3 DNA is TGTGCCAGCACCCGAACTTCGAGAGATACGCAGTATTTT.

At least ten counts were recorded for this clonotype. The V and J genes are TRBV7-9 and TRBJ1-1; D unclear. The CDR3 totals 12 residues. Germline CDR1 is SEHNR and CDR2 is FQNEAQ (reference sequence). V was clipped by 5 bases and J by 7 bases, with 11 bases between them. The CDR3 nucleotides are TGTGCCAGCAGCCCGCAAGATTATGAAGCTTTCTTT. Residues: CASSPQDYEAFF. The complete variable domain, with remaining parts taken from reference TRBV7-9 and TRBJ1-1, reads DTGVSQNPRHKITKRGQNVTFRCDPISEHNRLYWYRQTLGQGPEFLTYFQNEAQLEKSRLLSDRFSAERPKGSFSTLEIQRTEQGDSAMYLCASSPQDYEAFFGQGTRLTVV.

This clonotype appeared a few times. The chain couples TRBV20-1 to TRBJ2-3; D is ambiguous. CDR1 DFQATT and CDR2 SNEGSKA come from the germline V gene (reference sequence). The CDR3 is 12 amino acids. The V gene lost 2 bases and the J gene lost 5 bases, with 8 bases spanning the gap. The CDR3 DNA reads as TGCAGTGCTAGATTCCAGCAAGATACGCAGTATTTT. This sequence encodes CSARFQQDTQYF.

The DNA for the CDR3 is TGTGCCAGCAGCACAACAGGGGCGGGAGAGACCCAGTACTTC. The encoded protein is CASSTTGAGETQYF. The rearrangement joins TRBV13 to TRBJ2-5, with TRBD1 identical over 7 bases. CDR1 is PRHDT and CDR2 is FYEKMQ in the germline V gene (reference sequence). The V gene end was trimmed by 5 bases and the J gene end by 4 bases; junction bases not matched to a gene: 7. This CDR3 region has 14 residues.

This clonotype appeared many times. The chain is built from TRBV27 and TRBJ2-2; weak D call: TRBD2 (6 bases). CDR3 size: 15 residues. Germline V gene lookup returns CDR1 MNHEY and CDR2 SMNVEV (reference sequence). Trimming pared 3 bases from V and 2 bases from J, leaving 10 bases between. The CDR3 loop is CASSLRDFNTGELFF. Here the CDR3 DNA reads TGTGCCAGCAGTTTGCGGGACTTCAACACCGGGGAGCTGTTTTTT.

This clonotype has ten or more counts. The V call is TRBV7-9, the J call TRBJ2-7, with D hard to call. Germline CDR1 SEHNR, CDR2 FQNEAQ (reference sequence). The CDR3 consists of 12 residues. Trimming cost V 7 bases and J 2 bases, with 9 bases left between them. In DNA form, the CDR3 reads TGTGCCAGCACCGAAAGGGCCTACGAGCAGTACTTC. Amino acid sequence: CASTERAYEQYF.

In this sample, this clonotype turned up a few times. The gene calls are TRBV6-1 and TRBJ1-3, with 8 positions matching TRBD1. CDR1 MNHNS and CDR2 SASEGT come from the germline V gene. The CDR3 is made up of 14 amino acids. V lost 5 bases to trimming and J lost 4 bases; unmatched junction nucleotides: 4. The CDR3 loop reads CASSPWTGGNTIYF. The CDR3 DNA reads TGTGCCAGCAGTCCTTGGACAGGGGGAAACACCATATATTTT.

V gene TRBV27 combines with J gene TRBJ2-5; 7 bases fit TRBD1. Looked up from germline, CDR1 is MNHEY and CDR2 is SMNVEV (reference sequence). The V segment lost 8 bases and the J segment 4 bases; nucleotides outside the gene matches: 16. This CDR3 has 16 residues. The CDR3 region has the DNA TGTGCCAGCTTCCCCCGGACAGGATCCTCAGGAGAGACCCAGTACTTC. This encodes CASFPRTGSSGETQYF.

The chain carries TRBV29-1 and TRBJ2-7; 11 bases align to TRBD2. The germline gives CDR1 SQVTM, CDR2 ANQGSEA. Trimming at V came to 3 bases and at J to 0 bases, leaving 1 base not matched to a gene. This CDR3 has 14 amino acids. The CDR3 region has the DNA TGCAGCGTTGAGACTAGCGGGGTCTCCTACGAGCAGTACTTC. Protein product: CSVETSGVSYEQYF.

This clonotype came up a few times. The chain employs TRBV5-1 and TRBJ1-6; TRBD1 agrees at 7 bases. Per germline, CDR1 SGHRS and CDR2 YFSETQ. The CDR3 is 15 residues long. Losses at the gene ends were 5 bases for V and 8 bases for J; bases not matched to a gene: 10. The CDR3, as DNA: TGCGCCAGCAGGGACAGGACCACTGGGGATTCACCCCTCCACTTT. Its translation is CASRDRTTGDSPLHF. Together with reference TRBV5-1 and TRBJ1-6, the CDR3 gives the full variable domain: KAGVTQTPRYLIKTRGQQVTLSCSPISGHRSVSWYQQTPGQGLQFLFEYFSETQRNKGNFPGRFSGRQFSNSRSEMNVSTLELGDSALYLCASRDRTTGDSPLHFGNGTRLTVT.

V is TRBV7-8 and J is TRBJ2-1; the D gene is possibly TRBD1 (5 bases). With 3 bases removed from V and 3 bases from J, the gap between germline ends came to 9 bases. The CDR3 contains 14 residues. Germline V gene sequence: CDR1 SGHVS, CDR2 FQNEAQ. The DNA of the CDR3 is TGTGCCAGCAGCTTTAGAAGGGGCTACAATGAGCAGTTCTTC. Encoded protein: CASSFRRGYNEQFF.

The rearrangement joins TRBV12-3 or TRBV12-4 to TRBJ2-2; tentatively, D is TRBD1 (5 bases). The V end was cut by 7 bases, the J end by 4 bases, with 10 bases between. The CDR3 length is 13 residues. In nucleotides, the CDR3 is TGTGCCAGCAAAGCAGGGTCCACCGGGGAGCTGTTTTTT. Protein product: CASKAGSTGELFF.

CDR3 residues: CASSLWGSYNEQFF. CDR3 sequence (DNA): TGTGCCAGCAGCCTCTGGGGCTCCTACAATGAGCAGTTCTTC. The chain recombines TRBV11-2 with TRBJ2-1; D gene ambiguous. The CDR3 covers 14 residues. V shed 5 bases and J shed 0 bases, with 8 bases lying between them. Germline V gene lookup returns CDR1 SGHAT and CDR2 FQNNGV.

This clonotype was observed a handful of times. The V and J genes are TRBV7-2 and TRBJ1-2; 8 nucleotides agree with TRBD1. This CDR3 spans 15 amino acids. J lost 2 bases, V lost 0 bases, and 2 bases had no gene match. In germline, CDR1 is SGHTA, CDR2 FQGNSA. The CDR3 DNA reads TGTGCCAGCAGCTTAGCCGGACAGGGAAACTATGGCTACACCTTC. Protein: CASSLAGQGNYGYTF. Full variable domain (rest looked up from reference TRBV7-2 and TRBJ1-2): GAGVSQSPSNKVTEKGKDVELRCDPISGHTALYWYRQSLGQGLEFLIYFQGNSAPDKSGLPSDRFSAERTGGSVSTLTIQRTQQEDSAVYLCASSLAGQGNYGYTFGSGTRLTVV.

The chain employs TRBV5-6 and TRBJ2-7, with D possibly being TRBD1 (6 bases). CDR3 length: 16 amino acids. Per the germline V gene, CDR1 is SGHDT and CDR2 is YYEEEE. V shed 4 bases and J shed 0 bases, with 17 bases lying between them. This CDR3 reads CASSTTGTIASYEQYF. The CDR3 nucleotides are TGTGCCAGCAGCACCACCGGGACAATAGCCTCCTACGAGCAGTACTTC.

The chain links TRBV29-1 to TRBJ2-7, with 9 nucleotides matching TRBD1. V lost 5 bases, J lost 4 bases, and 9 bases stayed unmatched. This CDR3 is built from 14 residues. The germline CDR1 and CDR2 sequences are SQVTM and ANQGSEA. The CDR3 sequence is CSVITGTGFYEQYF. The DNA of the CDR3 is TGCAGCGTTATAACCGGGACAGGGTTTTACGAGCAGTACTTC.

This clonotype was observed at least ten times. CDR3 amino acids: CASSSHQGAHQPQHF. CDR3 DNA sequence: TGTGCCAGCAGCTCACATCAGGGGGCCCATCAGCCCCAGCATTTT. The V and J genes are TRBV7-9 and TRBJ1-5; TRBD1 agrees at 8 bases. Germline V gene sequence: CDR1 SEHNR, CDR2 FQNEAQ (reference sequence). The V gene end was trimmed by 4 bases and the J gene end by 5 bases; junction bases not matched to a gene: 7. The CDR3 covers 15 residues.

The CDR3 spells CASSLDSGGWGPTDTQYF. The CDR3 region has the DNA TGTGCCAGCAGCTTAGACTCGGGGGGCTGGGGGCCCACAGATACGCAGTATTTT. The chain links TRBV11-2 to TRBJ2-3, with D tentatively TRBD2 (7 bases). V was cut by 0 bases and J by 2 bases, with 18 bases left in between. Looked up from germline, CDR1 is SGHAT and CDR2 is FQNNGV. This CDR3 comprises 18 residues.

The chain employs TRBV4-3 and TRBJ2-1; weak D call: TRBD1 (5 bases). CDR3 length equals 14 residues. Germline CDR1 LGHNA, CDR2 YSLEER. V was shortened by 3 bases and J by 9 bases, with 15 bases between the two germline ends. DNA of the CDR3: TGCGCCAGCAGCCATTCAAATACAGGCAGTGAGCAGTTCTTC. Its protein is CASSHSNTGSEQFF.